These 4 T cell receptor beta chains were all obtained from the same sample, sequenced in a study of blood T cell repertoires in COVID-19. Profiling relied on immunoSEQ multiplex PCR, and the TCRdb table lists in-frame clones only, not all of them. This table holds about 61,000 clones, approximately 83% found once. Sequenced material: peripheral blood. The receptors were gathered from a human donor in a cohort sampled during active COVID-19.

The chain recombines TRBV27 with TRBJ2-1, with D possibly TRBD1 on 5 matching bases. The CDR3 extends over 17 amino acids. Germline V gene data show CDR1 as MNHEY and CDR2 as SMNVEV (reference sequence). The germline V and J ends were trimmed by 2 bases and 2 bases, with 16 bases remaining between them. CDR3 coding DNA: TGTGCCAGCAGTTTAAGTCTCCGGTTAGGGGCCTACAATGAGCAGTTCTTC. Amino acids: CASSLSLRLGAYNEQFF.

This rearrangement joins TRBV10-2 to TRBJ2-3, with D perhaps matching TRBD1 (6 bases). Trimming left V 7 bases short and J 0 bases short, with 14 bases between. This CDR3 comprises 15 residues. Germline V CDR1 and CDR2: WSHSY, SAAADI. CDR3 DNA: TGCGCCAGCAATACAGGGAACCCTAGCACAGATACGCAGTATTTT. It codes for CASNTGNPSTDTQYF.

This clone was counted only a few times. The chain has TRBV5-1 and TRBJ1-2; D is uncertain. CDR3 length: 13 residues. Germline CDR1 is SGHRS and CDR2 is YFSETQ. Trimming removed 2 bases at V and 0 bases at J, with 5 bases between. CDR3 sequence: CASSFSANYGYTF. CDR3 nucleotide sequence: TGCGCCAGCAGCTTCTCAGCTAACTATGGCTACACCTTC. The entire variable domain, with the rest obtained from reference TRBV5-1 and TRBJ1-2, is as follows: KAGVTQTPRYLIKTRGQQVTLSCSPISGHRSVSWYQQTPGQGLQFLFEYFSETQRNKGNFPGRFSGRQFSNSRSEMNVSTLELGDSALYLCASSFSANYGYTFGSGTRLTVV.

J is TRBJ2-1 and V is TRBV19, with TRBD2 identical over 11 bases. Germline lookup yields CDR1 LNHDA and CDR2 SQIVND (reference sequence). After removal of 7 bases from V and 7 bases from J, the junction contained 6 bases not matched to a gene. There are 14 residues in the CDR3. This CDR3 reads CASITSGSGNEQFF. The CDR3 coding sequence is TGTGCCAGTATAACTAGCGGGAGTGGTAATGAGCAGTTCTTC.